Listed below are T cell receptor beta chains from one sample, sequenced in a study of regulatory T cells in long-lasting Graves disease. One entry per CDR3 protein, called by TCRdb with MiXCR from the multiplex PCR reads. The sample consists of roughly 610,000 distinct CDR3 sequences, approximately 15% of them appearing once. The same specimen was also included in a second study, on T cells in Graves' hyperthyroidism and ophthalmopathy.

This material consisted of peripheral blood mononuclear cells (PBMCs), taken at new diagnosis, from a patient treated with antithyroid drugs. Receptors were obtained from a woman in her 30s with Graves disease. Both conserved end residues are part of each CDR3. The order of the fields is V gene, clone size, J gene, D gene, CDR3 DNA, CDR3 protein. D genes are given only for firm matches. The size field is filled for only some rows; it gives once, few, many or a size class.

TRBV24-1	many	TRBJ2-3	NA	TGTGCCACCAGTGATTTGGGGCAGTCCACAGATACGCAGTATTTT	CATSDLGQSTDTQYF
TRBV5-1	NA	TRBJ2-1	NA	TGCGCCAGCAGCTTAGCGACGGGCTACAATGAGCAGTTCTTC	CASSLATGYNEQFF
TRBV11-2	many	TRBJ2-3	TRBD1	TGTGCCAGCAGCTTCACAGGGGATTTTAGGGATACGCAGTATTTT	CASSFTGDFRDTQYF
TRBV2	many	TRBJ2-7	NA	TGTGCCAGCAGTGGGGGTCCTTGGCAGTACTTC	CASSGGPWQYF
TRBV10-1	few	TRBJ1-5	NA	TGCGCCAGCAGTGAGGCTTGGGACATTGCGGGTCAGCCCCAGCATTTT	CASSEAWDIAGQPQHF
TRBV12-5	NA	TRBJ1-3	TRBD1	TGTGCTAGTGGTTCCCGCGACACAGGGGGCGCAAGGTGTTCGGCCACCATATATTTT	CASGSRDTGGARCSATIYF
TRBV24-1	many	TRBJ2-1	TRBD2	TGTGCCACCAGTGATCCGACTAGCGGGAGAATCCATGAGCAGTTCTTC	CATSDPTSGRIHEQFF
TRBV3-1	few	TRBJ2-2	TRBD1	TGTGCCAGCAGAAACAGGGGATCCGGGGAGCTGTTTTTT	CASRNRGSGELFF
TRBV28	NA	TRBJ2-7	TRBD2	TGTGCCAGCAGTTATCGACTAGCGGGATTCTACGAGCAGTACTTC	CASSYRLAGFYEQYF
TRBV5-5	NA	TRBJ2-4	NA	TGTGCCAGCAGCTTGGCCCCCCGCCCTCTTAAAAACATTCAGTACTTC	CASSLAPRPLKNIQYF
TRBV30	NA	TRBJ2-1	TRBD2	TGTGCCTGGACCAGGCTAGCGGGCTCCTACAATGAGCAGTTCTTC	CAWTRLAGSYNEQFF
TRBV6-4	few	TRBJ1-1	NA	TGTGCCAGCAGTGACTCGTACAGAACCAAGGGCACTGAAGCTTTCTTT	CASSDSYRTKGTEAFF
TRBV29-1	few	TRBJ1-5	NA	TGCAGCGTCCCCGGCGAAGCTGCAGGTCAGCCCCAGCATTTT	CSVPGEAAGQPQHF
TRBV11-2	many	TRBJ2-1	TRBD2	TGTGCCAGCAGCTTAGGGATGGTGGCGGGAGGGGGGAACAATGAGCAGTTCTTC	CASSLGMVAGGGNNEQFF
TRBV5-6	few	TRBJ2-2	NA	TGTGCCAGCAGCTCCTTACAGAACACCGGGGAGCTGTTTTTT	CASSSLQNTGELFF
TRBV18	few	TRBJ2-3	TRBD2	TGTGCCAGCTCACCCGCAAGCGGGAGGGGGAGCACAGATACGCAGTATTTT	CASSPASGRGSTDTQYF
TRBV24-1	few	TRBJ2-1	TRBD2	TGTGCCACCAGTGACCGTCGGCTCTTCTATACTTCGACTAGCGGTTACTACAATGAGCAGTTCTTC	CATSDRRLFYTSTSGYYNEQFF
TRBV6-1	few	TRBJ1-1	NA	TGTGCCAGCAATGACAGAGTGAACACTGAAGCTTTCTTT	CASNDRVNTEAFF
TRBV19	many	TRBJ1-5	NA	TGTGCCAGTAGTATCCTCGAACAGGGAGGGAATCAGCCCCAGCATTTT	CASSILEQGGNQPQHF
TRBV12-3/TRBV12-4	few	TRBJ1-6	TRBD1	TGTGCCAGCAGTCTGGGCCCGGGACAGGGTTCCTATAATTCACCCCTCCACTTT	CASSLGPGQGSYNSPLHF
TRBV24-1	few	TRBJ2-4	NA	TGTGCCACCAGTGATTCCAGGGTAGCCAAAAACATTCAGTACTTC	CATSDSRVAKNIQYF
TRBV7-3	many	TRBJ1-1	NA	TGTGCCAGCAGCTTAACAGGACGGGTTATGAACACTGAAGCTTTCTTT	CASSLTGRVMNTEAFF
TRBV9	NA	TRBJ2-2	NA	TGTGCCAGCAGCGTAGGAGCCGGGAGTATTATCGGGGAGCTGTTTTTT	CASSVGAGSIIGELFF
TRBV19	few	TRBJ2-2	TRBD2	TGTGCCAGCGCGACTAGCGGGGCCGGGGAGCTGTTTTTT	CASATSGAGELFF
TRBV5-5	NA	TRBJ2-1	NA	TGTGCCAGCGGAGGAGCTAAGGGCCATAGTGAGCAGTTCTTC	CASGGAKGHSEQFF
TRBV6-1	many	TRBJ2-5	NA	TGTGCCAGCCGCCGGGACCTCCAAGAGACCCAGTACTTC	CASRRDLQETQYF
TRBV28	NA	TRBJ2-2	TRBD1	TGTGCCAGCAGGCTCTCCGGGACAGGGTACGCCGGGGAGCTGTTTTTT	CASRLSGTGYAGELFF
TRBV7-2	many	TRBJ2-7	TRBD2	TGTGCCAGCAGCGCTACGGGACTATCCTACGAGCAGTACTTC	CASSATGLSYEQYF
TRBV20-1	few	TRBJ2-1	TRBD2	TGCAGTGCTCCCCCTCTAAGCGGGGCCTACAATGAGCAGTTCTTC	CSAPPLSGAYNEQFF
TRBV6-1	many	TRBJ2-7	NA	TGTGCCAGCAGACCCTCCGCCTACGAGCAGTACTTC	CASRPSAYEQYF
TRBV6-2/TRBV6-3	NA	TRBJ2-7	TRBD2	TGTGCCAGCAGATTCCAGACTAGCGGGGCCTACGAGCAGTACTTC	CASRFQTSGAYEQYF
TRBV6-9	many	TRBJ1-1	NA	TGTGCCAGCAGTTACTCTCAGGGATCTGAAGCTTTCTTT	CASSYSQGSEAFF
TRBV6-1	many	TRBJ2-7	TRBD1	TGTGCCAGCAGGGGAACAGGGGGGATCTCCTACGAGCAGTACTTC	CASRGTGGISYEQYF
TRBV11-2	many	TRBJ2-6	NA	TGTGCCAGCCGTAACCAGTTTTCTGGGGCCAACGTCCTGACTTTC	CASRNQFSGANVLTF
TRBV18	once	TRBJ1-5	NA	TGTGCCAGCTCACCACCTGGGGATAGCAATCAGCCCCAGCATTTT	CASSPPGDSNQPQHF
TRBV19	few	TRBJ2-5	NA	TGTGCCAGTAGCGGCCGGACACACTCGTACCAAGAGACCCAGTACTTC	CASSGRTHSYQETQYF
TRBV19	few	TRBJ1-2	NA	TGTGCCAGTAGTATTGGACAGATATATGGCTACACCTTC	CASSIGQIYGYTF
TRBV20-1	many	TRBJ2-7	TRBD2	TGCAGTGCTCCCCCATTTCGACTAGCGGGAAACTACGAGCAGTACTTC	CSAPPFRLAGNYEQYF
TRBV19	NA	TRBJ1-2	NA	TGTGCCAGTACGCGGCAGGCCCGCTATGGCTACACCTTC	CASTRQARYGYTF
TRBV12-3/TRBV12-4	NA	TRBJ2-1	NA	TGTGCCAGCAGCCTAATAGAGAGGGCCAGGGAGCAGTTCTTC	CASSLIERAREQFF
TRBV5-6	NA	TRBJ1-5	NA	TGTGCCAGCAGCCTCCGACAGTACGACAATCAGCCCCAGCATTTT	CASSLRQYDNQPQHF
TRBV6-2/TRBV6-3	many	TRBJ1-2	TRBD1	TGTGCCAGCAGTTTGTCCGGGACAGGATCTGGCTACACCTTC	CASSLSGTGSGYTF
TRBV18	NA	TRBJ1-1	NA	TGTGCCAGCTCACCCGACTTGCAGGCTACTGAAGCTTTCTTT	CASSPDLQATEAFF
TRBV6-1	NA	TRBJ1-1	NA	TGTGCCACTCGTACCCGACCGAACACTGAAGCTTTCTTT	CATRTRPNTEAFF
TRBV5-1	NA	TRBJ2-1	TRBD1	TGCGCCAGCAGCGTGGTTGCCGGGACAGGGAGTAATGAGCAGTTCTTC	CASSVVAGTGSNEQFF
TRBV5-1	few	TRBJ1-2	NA	TGTGCCAGCAGCTTGGCACAGGGCGTCTATGGCTACACCTTC	CASSLAQGVYGYTF
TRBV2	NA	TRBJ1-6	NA	TGTGCCAGCAGTTTACTTTATACGGGGGATTCACCCCTCCACTTT	CASSLLYTGDSPLHF
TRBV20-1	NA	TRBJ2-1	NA	TGCAGTGCTAGGTGGGGTGGCAATGAGCAGTTCTTC	CSARWGGNEQFF
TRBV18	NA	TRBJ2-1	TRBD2	TGTGCCAGCTCACCGCCAAGGTTTGCTAGCGGGATGGGATACAATGAGCAGTTCTTC	CASSPPRFASGMGYNEQFF
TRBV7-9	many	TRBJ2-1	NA	TGTGCCAGCAGCCGATATGCCTCCGGACCTTCCGCCCTCTTC	CASSRYASGPSALF
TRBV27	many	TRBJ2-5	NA	TGTGCCAGCAGTTTAAAACCCAGCAGGGCCGTGATAGAGACCCAGTACTTC	CASSLKPSRAVIETQYF
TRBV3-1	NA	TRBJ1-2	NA	TGTGCCAGCAGCCCCCTGGAGTTCGGGCGGGAAGGCTATGGCTACACCTTC	CASSPLEFGREGYGYTF
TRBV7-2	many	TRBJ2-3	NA	TGTGCCGGCAGGGGCCCTAGCACAGATACGCAGTATTTT	CAGRGPSTDTQYF
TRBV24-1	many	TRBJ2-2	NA	TGTGCCACCAGTGCAGACGGGGAGCTGTTTTTT	CATSADGELFF